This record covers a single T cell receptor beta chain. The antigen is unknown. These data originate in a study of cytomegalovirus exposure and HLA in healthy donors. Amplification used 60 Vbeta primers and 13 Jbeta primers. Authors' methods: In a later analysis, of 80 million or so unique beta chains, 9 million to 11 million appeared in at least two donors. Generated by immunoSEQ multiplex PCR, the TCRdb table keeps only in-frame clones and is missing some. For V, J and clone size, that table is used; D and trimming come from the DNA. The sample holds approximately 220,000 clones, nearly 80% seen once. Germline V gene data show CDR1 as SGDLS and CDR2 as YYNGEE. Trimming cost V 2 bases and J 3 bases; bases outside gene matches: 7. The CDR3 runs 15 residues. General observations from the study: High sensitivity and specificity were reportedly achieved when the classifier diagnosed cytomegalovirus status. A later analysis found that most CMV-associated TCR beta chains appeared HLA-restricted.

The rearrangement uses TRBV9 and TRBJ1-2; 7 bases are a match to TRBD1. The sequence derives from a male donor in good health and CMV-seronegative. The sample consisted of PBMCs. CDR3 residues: CASSVGWDSDYGYTF. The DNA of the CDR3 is TGTGCCAGCAGCGTGGGGTGGGACAGTGACTATGGCTACACCTTC.